This TCR beta chain was sequenced during a study of CD8+ T cells in alopecia areata (dated by TCRdb to about 2018). In the study overall: Treated patients were enrolled in an open-label pilot trial of oral tofacitinib, 5 to 10 mg twice daily, for moderate-to-severe alopecia areata. Tofacitinib was administered for 6 to 18 months, and 6 months of follow-up off drug were then conducted to assess delayed response and recurrence. RNA came from the PAXgene miRNA kit for fixed scalp, the miRNeasy kit for PBMCs, and the RNeasy kit for mouse skin. TCRbeta CDR3 regions were amplified by immunoSEQ multiplex PCR with 35 Vbeta forward and 13 Jbeta reverse primers. Biopsies were taken from tofacitinib-treated patients at baseline and again at 4 and 24 weeks into treatment, and several of those patients also had a later scalp biopsy. Scalp clonality was compared across normal scalp (n=4), patchy alopecia areata scalp (n=8), and alopecia totalis/universalis scalp (n=8). The SALT score, which quantifies the percentage of affected scalp surface area, was used to measure disease severity in treated patients. The study used high-throughput TCRbeta sequencing to examine T cell clonal expansion in alopecia areata, in both the C3H/HeJ mouse model and human patients. Scalp tissue and sorted CD4+ and CD8+ peripheral blood T cells from patchy and totalis/universalis alopecia areata patients and from healthy controls were covered by human TCRbeta sequencing. General conclusions and limits of the study: Many expanded lesional clones persisted in scalp and blood during tofacitinib treatment, which may partly explain relapse after stopping treatment. Shared TCR sequences between patients were less evident than in mice, which may be partly attributable to HLA diversity in the patient population. The treated cohort was small, with a single nonresponder, so links between baseline CD8+ expansion and response need larger studies. Unlike mouse skin, which is dominated by gammadelta T cells, normal human skin has resident alphabeta T cells that are also sequenced, and this complicates analysis of the scalp TCR repertoire. Tofacitinib significantly decreased scalp clonality and the number of expanded CD8+ clones among the top 100 scalp clones. Lesional scalp, especially in alopecia totalis/universalis, showed higher clonality and more expanded CD8+ clones than normal scalp, suggesting antigenic drive.

The CDR3 runs 14 amino acids, cysteine and phenylalanine included. The sequence is cut down to CDR3 DNA, 42 bases in frame from base 1. From the germline V gene, CDR1 is SGHDT and CDR2 is YYEEEE. The trim is 0 bases for V and 4 bases for J, with a gap of 9 bases between the germline ends. The label giving this sample's time point can be read as: more than three weeks on oral tofacitinib. The sample's treatment or condition label is to be understood as: oral pan-JAK inhibitor, 5-10 mg twice daily. From alopecia areata patients, peripheral blood was collected along with lesional scalp punch biopsies. After PBMCs were isolated by density centrifugation and stained for CD3, CD4 and CD8, a FACSAria was used to sort CD4+ and CD8+ T cells. Receptor libraries were prepared by the immunoSEQ multiplex PCR assay. To provide template for TCR sequencing, every sample had RNA extracted and reverse transcribed into cDNA. SuperScript III was used to make first-strand cDNA, primed with a 2:1 mix of oligo-dT and random hexamers. A synthetic immune receptor repertoire was used to assess amplification bias, and residual bias was removed computationally. The authors' pipeline ran thus. Raw reads were preprocessed to remove errors, and CDR3 was defined by IMGT conventions from the conserved cysteine to phenylalanine. Clonality was computed as 1 minus the Shannon entropy, with the entropy normalized by log2 of the number of productive unique TCRs. Whether scalp clones were CD4 or CD8 was inferred by matching scalp TCRbeta sequences against CD4 and CD8 repertoires sorted from blood. Imported from immuneACCESS, the table was reduced by TCRdb to in-frame sequences with V and J called. These copies leave out some clones; in studies compared against another copy, an unresolved V gene accounts for under half, and the cause of the remainder is not known. V and J calls and clone size are copied from that table; D and trimming were computed from the DNA. Across this sample there are some 110,000 clones, with 58% seen only once. The ten most abundant clones make up around 30% of the sample.

As to this clone: Its antigen remains unidentified. It has no much larger one-base neighbor in the sample; base qualities were not kept.

This TCR came from a human donor with alopecia areata. Recombination connected TRBV5-6 to TRBJ2-3; the D gene is not confidently resolved. The source was CD8+ T cells sorted from blood, collected at week 4, from a patient treated with tofacitinib. The CDR3 protein sequence reads: CASSLGWSPDTQYF. The DNA sequence is as follows: TGTGCCAGCAGCTTGGGGTGGAGCCCAGATACGCAGTATTTT.